Shown below are 18 T cell receptor beta chains from a single sample sequenced in a study of beta chain features in type 1 diabetes. Isolated RNA was reverse transcribed in full, so expressed TCRB transcripts were sequenced. Sequenced by immunoSEQ multiplex PCR; TCRdb stores in-frame clones only, minus some. The sample shows approximately 300,000 clones, more than 9.5% of them seen only once. Sequenced input: naive CD4+ T cells from blood. These receptors all come from a woman between 25 and 40 years old in good health.

This clone has only a few counts. The rearrangement joins TRBV10-3 to TRBJ1-2, with no clear D. V lost 0 bases to trimming and J lost 7 bases, with 9 bases between them. Germline V CDR1 and CDR2: ENHRY, SYGVKD. The CDR3 has 13 amino acids. The CDR3 is CAISESAGIGYTF. The CDR3, as DNA: TGTGCCATCAGTGAGTCGGCGGGAATTGGCTACACCTTC.

This clone was detected only a few times. The chain recombines TRBV19 with TRBJ2-1; possibly TRBD1 for D (5 bases). Trimming pared 0 bases from V and 7 bases from J, leaving 16 bases between. CDR3 length equals 16 residues. Germline values: CDR1 LNHDA, CDR2 SQIVND (reference sequence). The CDR3 DNA reads TGTGCCAGTAGTATAGATCTTAAGGGGATGGATAATGAGCAGTTCTTC. Its translation: CASSIDLKGMDNEQFF.

The chain links TRBV7-2 to TRBJ2-1, with 10 bases lining up with TRBD1. This CDR3 has 15 amino acids. With V trimmed by 3 bases and J by 6 bases, 5 bases remained unmatched. Germline loops: CDR1 SGHTA, CDR2 FQGNSA. CDR3: CASSFRDRGLNEQFF. Here the CDR3 DNA reads TGTGCCAGCAGCTTCCGGGACAGGGGCCTCAATGAGCAGTTCTTC.

The V and J genes are TRBV7-3 and TRBJ2-3; 8 nucleotides line up with TRBD1. Losses at the gene ends were 5 bases for V and 3 bases for J; bases not matched to a gene: 10. Germline assignment: CDR1 SGHTA and CDR2 FQGTGA. This CDR3 has 16 amino acids. The CDR3 DNA follows: TGTGCCAGCAGCACAAGCGGACAGGGTGGAACAGATACGCAGTATTTT. Residues: CASSTSGQGGTDTQYF.

This clone has only a few counts. The V and J genes are TRBV2 and TRBJ2-5, with TRBD2 matching over 9 bases. V trimming: 8 bases; J trimming: 3 bases; junction bases outside the gene matches: 7. CDR1 is SNHLY, CDR2 FYNNEI, per germline. This CDR3 contains 14 residues. In DNA, the CDR3 is TGTGCCAGCGCCCCCCTAGCGGGAAAAGAGACCCAGTACTTC. Encoded protein: CASAPLAGKETQYF.

V is TRBV19 and J is TRBJ2-5; D is possibly TRBD1 (5 bases). This CDR3 is built from 13 residues. With 1 base removed from V and 4 bases from J, the gap between germline ends came to 7 bases. From germline, CDR1 is LNHDA and CDR2 SQIVND (reference sequence). The CDR3 coding sequence is TGTGCCAGTAGTATAGTTCAGGGAGAGACCCAGTACTTC. Protein: CASSIVQGETQYF.

A note on this clone: This sample also contains other DNA sequences that code for the same CDR3. The V gene is TRBV5-4, the J gene TRBJ1-4, with a possible D match to TRBD1 (5 bases). The CDR3 is 14 amino acids. V lost 4 bases, J lost 3 bases, and 10 bases lay in between. The germline V gene encodes CDR1 SGHNT and CDR2 YYREEE (reference sequence). CDR3 nucleotides: TGTGCCAGCAGCCCCCAGGGATCTAATGAAAAACTGTTTTTT. Protein product: CASSPQGSNEKLFF.

The chain couples TRBV9 to TRBJ2-6, with D possibly being TRBD1 (6 bases). Germline CDR1 and CDR2: SGDLS and YYNGEE. CDR3 length equals 15 residues. Trimming took off 3 bases at V and 2 bases at J, with 9 bases between the two ends. CDR3 in DNA: TGTGCCAGCAGCGCCCCAGGGGCTGGGGCCAACGTCCTGACTTTC. Translating it yields CASSAPGAGANVLTF.

This clone came up a few times. The rearrangement links TRBV7-2 to TRBJ2-3; TRBD2 matches at 10 bases. V shed 4 bases, J shed 4 bases, and the junction held 14 bases outside the gene matches. Germline CDR1 SGHTA, CDR2 FQGNSA. The CDR3 has 18 amino acids. The CDR3 nucleotides read TGTGCCAGCAGCTATTTCGATCGGGGGACTAGCGTGGCAGATACGCAGTATTTT. Its translation is CASSYFDRGTSVADTQYF.

This chain connects TRBV28 to TRBJ2-1; weak D call: TRBD2 (6 bases). Germline values: CDR1 MDHEN, CDR2 SYDVKM. V was clipped by 2 bases and J by 10 bases, with 9 bases between them. The CDR3 totals 12 residues. CDR3 sequence reads: CASSLVTSEQFF. As DNA, the CDR3 is TGTGCCAGCAGTTTAGTCACTAGCGAGCAGTTCTTC.

V is TRBV28 and J is TRBJ2-5; a possible D gene is TRBD2 (6 bases). V gave up 3 bases and J gave up 5 bases, with 13 bases separating them. Germline V gives CDR1 MDHEN, CDR2 SYDVKM. This CDR3 has 14 amino acids. The CDR3 loop reads CASSLPAGRETQYF. In DNA, the CDR3 is TGTGCCAGCAGTTTGCCCGCGGGACGGGAGACCCAGTACTTC.

The chain recombines TRBV27 with TRBJ2-1, with TRBD1 identical over 9 bases. Per germline, CDR1 MNHEY and CDR2 SMNVEV (reference sequence). V gave up 8 bases and J gave up 6 bases; unmatched junction bases: 8. The length of the CDR3 is 14 residues. For the CDR3, the DNA is TGTGCCAGCGCCTTTACGACAGGGGGCAATGAGCAGTTCTTC. As protein: CASAFTTGGNEQFF.

Only a few counts were recorded for this clone. As DNA, the CDR3 is TGTGCCAGCAGCCGGGACAGGAGGTCCTACGAGCAGTACTTC. As protein: CASSRDRRSYEQYF. The V gene is TRBV4-2, the J gene TRBJ2-7, with 8 bases lining up with TRBD1. Germline assignment: CDR1 LGHNA and CDR2 YNFKEQ. The junction had 3 bases not matched to a gene; V was cut back by 4 bases and J by 1 base. CDR3 size: 14 residues.

The sample holds a few counts of this clone. This chain links TRBV7-2 with TRBJ2-2; D uncertain. In germline, CDR1 is SGHTA, CDR2 FQGNSA. V lost 0 bases, J lost 5 bases, and 4 bases lay in between. The CDR3 has 13 amino acids. CDR3 bases: TGTGCCAGCAGCTTAGCGCGTACCGGGGAGCTGTTTTTT. Protein sequence: CASSLARTGELFF.

This clone showed up just a few times. V and J are TRBV19 and TRBJ2-5, with D possibly TRBD2 on 6 matching bases. CDR1 is LNHDA and CDR2 is SQIVND in the germline V gene (reference sequence). This CDR3 has 13 residues. Deletions cut 5 bases from V and 3 bases from J, with 10 bases between. CDR3 in amino acids: CASSVSGEETQYF. CDR3 DNA: TGTGCCAGTAGTGTTTCGGGGGAAGAGACCCAGTACTTC.

In its sample, this clone was seen a few times. Other DNA sequences within the sample encode an identical CDR3. V usage is TRBV5-4 and J usage is TRBJ2-7; D might be TRBD2 (6 bases). The CDR3 runs to 15 residues. CDR1 and CDR2 (germline): SGHNT, YYREEE (reference sequence). With 0 bases removed from V and 0 bases from J, the gap between germline ends came to 10 bases. The CDR3 sequence: CASSLGSGASYEQYF. The CDR3 nucleotides read TGTGCCAGCAGCTTGGGGTCGGGAGCCTCCTACGAGCAGTACTTC. Full variable domain (rest looked up from reference TRBV5-4 and TRBJ2-7): ETGVTQSPTHLIKTRGQQVTLRCSSQSGHNTVSWYQQALGQGPQFIFQYYREEENGRGNFPPRFSGLQFPNYSSELNVNALELDDSALYLCASSLGSGASYEQYFGPGTRLTVT.

This clone was seen only once. The chain recombines TRBV7-6 with TRBJ2-1; 8 bases fit TRBD2. V shed 4 bases and J 4 bases; nucleotides not matched to a gene: 9. The CDR3 is made up of 16 amino acids. Germline V gene sequence: CDR1 SGHVS, CDR2 FNYEAQ. The CDR3 region has the DNA TGTGCCAGCAGCTCTCTCTTTTCGGGAGGGTACAATGAGCAGTTCTTC. Amino acid sequence: CASSSLFSGGYNEQFF.

The chain employs TRBV28 and TRBJ2-5; the match to TRBD2 covers 7 bases. This CDR3 region has 14 residues. Looked up from germline, CDR1 is MDHEN and CDR2 is SYDVKM. The V segment lost 7 bases and the J segment 3 bases; nucleotides outside the gene matches: 8. The CDR3 protein is CASTSGGREETQYF. The CDR3 coding sequence is TGTGCCAGCACCTCGGGCGGGAGAGAAGAGACCCAGTACTTC.